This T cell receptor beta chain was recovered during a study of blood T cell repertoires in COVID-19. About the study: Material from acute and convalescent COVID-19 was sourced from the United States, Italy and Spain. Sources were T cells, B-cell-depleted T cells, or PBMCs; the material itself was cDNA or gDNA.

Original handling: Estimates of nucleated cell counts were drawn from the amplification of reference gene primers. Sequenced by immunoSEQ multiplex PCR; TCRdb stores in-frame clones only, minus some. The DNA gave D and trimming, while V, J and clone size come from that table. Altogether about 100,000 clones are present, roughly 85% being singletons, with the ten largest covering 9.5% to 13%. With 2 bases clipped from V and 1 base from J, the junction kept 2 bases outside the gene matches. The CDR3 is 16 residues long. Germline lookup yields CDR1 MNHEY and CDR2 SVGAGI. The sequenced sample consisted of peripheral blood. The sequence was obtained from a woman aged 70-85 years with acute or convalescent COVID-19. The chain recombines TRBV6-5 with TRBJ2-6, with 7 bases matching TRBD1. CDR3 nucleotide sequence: TGTGCCAGCAGTTACCCGACAGGGTCTGGGGCCAACGTCCTGACTTTC. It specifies CASSYPTGSGANVLTF.